The 11 T cell receptor beta chains listed next were all sequenced from one sample in a study of tumour-infiltrating T cells in Burkitt lymphoma. Here immunoSEQ multiplex PCR was the method, and the copy in TCRdb shows in-frame clones only, minus some. The table records some 13,000 clones, 75% of them present only once. Sequenced input: tumor tissue. All receptors derive from a human donor with diffuse large B-cell lymphoma.

Comments on this clone: Other DNA sequences in the same sample also yield this CDR3. This chain's CDR3 is CASSLRLAGYNEQFF. CDR3 bases: TGTGCCAGCAGTTTACGGCTAGCGGGTTACAATGAGCAGTTCTTC. V gene TRBV27 combines with J gene TRBJ2-1, with 8 bases identical to TRBD2. Unmatched junction bases numbered 4, after V lost 2 bases and J lost 4 bases. CDR1 MNHEY and CDR2 SMNVEV come from the germline V gene (reference sequence). CDR3 length: 15 amino acids.

The chain carries TRBV19 and TRBJ1-1; D is unclear. Germline V gene data show CDR1 as LNHDA and CDR2 as SQIVND (reference sequence). The CDR3 contains 15 residues. Trimming took 4 bases from V and 4 from J, leaving 16 bases between them. The CDR3 region has the DNA TGTGCCAGTAGTAACCACCCCCGAGGGTTCACTGAAGCTTTCTTT. Translating gives CASSNHPRGFTEAFF.

This chain joins TRBV27 and TRBJ2-3; D perhaps matches TRBD2 (6 bases). CDR3 length equals 15 residues. The germline gives CDR1 MNHEY, CDR2 SMNVEV (reference sequence). With 3 bases removed from V and 5 bases from J, the gap between germline ends came to 15 bases. The CDR3 is CASSFSGSQGDTQYF. CDR3 coding DNA: TGTGCCAGCAGTTTTAGCGGCAGTCAGGGAGATACGCAGTATTTT.

The V gene is TRBV7-3, the J gene TRBJ1-2, with D possibly matching TRBD1 (5 bases). V lost 8 bases and J 2 bases, leaving 12 bases between the germline ends. In germline, CDR1 is SGHTA, CDR2 FQGTGA. This CDR3 spans 13 amino acids. In DNA, the CDR3 is TGTGCCAGCTCGGGCGGGGCCAACTATGGCTACACCTTC. This encodes CASSGGANYGYTF.

The genes are TRBV19 and TRBJ2-1; 7 positions match TRBD2. Germline CDR1 reads LNHDA; CDR2 reads SQIVND (reference sequence). This CDR3 region has 14 residues. The V and J ends lost 5 bases and 6 bases, in that order; junction bases with no gene match: 7. This chain's CDR3 is CASSGRERGNEQFF. Here the CDR3 DNA reads TGTGCCAGTAGTGGGCGGGAGCGGGGCAATGAGCAGTTCTTC.

This chain joins TRBV14 and TRBJ2-5; tentative D call: TRBD2 (7 bases). The V gene lost 3 bases and the J gene lost 4 bases, with 15 bases spanning the gap. Germline assignment: CDR1 SGHDN and CDR2 FVKESK. The CDR3 length is 15 residues. This CDR3 reads CASSQMRGPAETQYF. The CDR3 DNA follows: TGTGCCAGCAGCCAGATGCGGGGGCCCGCAGAGACCCAGTACTTC. Combining the CDR3 with reference TRBV14 and TRBJ2-5 gives the whole variable domain EAGVTQFPSHSVIEKGQTVTLRCDPISGHDNLYWYRRVMGKEIKFLLHFVKESKQDESGMPNNRFLAERTGGTYSTLKVQPAELEDSGVYFCASSQMRGPAETQYFGPGTRLLVL.

The chain has TRBV9 and TRBJ1-4; no clear D. The CDR3 extends over 13 amino acids. The germline gives CDR1 SGDLS, CDR2 YYNGEE. Trimming pared 2 bases from V and 3 bases from J, leaving 5 bases between. The CDR3 DNA reads as TGTGCCAGCAGCGTTGACCCTAATGAAAAACTGTTTTTT. It specifies CASSVDPNEKLFF.

Turning to this clone: The sample holds other DNA sequences that translate to the same CDR3. The J gene is TRBJ1-2, the V gene TRBV5-4; D may be TRBD1 (6 bases). Germline CDR1 SGHNT, CDR2 YYREEE (reference sequence). The CDR3 covers 14 residues. Deletions cut 4 bases from V and 4 bases from J, with 14 bases between. CDR3 bases: TGTGCCAGCAGCACGGACAGTGCCAGCTATGGCTACACCTTC. It is translated as CASSTDSASYGYTF.

V gene TRBV10-3 combines with J gene TRBJ2-5, with a possible D match to TRBD2 (7 bases). The V and J ends lost 7 bases and 3 bases respectively, with 18 bases between them. The CDR3 is 15 residues long. The germline CDR1 and CDR2 sequences are ENHRY and SYGVKD. Written as DNA, the CDR3 is TGTGCCATCACCCCGGGGGAGGGGGGTAAAGAGACCCAGTACTTC. Protein: CAITPGEGGKETQYF.

In nucleotides, the CDR3 is TGTGCCAGCAGCTTAGTAATCGGCCTGGGCTACGAGCAGTACTTC. It is translated as CASSLVIGLGYEQYF. J is TRBJ2-7 and V is TRBV7-9; D uncertain. Deletions cut 1 base from V and 3 bases from J, with 13 bases between. CDR1 and CDR2 (germline): SEHNR, FQNEAQ (reference sequence). The CDR3 is made up of 15 amino acids.

The CDR3 bases are TGTGCCAGCCGGGCGGCGGGGGACCCCGAAGCTTTCTTT. Translating it yields CASRAAGDPEAFF. The chain couples TRBV6-6 to TRBJ1-1; tentative D call: TRBD1 (5 bases). CDR3 length: 13 amino acids. Germline values: CDR1 MNHNY, CDR2 SVGAGI (reference sequence). With 8 bases removed from V and 8 bases from J, the gap between germline ends came to 18 bases.